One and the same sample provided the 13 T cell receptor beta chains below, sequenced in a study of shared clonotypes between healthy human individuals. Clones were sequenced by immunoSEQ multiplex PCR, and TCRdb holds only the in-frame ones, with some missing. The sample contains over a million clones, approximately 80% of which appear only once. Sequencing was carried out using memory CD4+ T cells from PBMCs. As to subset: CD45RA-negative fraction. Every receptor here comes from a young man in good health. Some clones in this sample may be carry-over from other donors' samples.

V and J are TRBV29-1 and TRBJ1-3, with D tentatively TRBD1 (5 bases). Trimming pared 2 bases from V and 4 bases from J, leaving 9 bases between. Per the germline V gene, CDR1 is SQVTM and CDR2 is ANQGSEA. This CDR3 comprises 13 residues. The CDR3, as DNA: TGCAGCGTTGAAATAGGGGCCGGAAACACCATATATTTT. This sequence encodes CSVEIGAGNTIYF.

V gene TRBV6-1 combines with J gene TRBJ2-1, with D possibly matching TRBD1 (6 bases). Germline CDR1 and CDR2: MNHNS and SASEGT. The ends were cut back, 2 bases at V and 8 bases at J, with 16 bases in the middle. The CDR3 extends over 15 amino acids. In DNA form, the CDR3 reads TGTGCCAGCAGTGAATCGGACAGACTCCGCGATGAGCAGTTCTTC. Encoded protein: CASSESDRLRDEQFF.

For the CDR3, the DNA is TGTGCCAGCAGCCTGGGACTAGCGGGAACCTACGAGCAGTACTTC. It is translated as CASSLGLAGTYEQYF. The chain recombines TRBV11-1 with TRBJ2-7; the match to TRBD2 covers 13 bases. Per germline, CDR1 SGHAT and CDR2 FQDESV (reference sequence). The J segment lost 2 bases and the V segment lost 5 bases, leaving 3 bases of the junction unmatched. The CDR3 consists of 15 residues.

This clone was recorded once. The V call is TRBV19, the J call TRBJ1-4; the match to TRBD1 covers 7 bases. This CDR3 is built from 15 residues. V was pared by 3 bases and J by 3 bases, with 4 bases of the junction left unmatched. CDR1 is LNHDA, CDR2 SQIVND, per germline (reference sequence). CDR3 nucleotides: TGTGCCAGTAGTATGGTCGGGACAGCTAATGAAAAACTGTTTTTT. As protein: CASSMVGTANEKLFF.

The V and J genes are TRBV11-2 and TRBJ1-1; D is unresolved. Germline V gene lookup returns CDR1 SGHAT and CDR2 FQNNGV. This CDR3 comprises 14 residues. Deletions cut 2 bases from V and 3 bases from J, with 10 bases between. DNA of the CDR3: TGTGCCAGCAGCTTATCGGGCGCGTACACTGAAGCTTTCTTT. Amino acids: CASSLSGAYTEAFF.

In DNA form, the CDR3 reads TGTGCCAGCAGCTTAGACCAAAAACTGTTTTTT. Its translation is CASSLDQKLFF. V is TRBV7-8 and J is TRBJ1-4; no clear D gene. CDR1 is SGHVS, CDR2 FQNEAQ, per germline. This CDR3 spans 11 amino acids. Trimming pared 1 base from V and 9 bases from J, leaving 3 bases between.

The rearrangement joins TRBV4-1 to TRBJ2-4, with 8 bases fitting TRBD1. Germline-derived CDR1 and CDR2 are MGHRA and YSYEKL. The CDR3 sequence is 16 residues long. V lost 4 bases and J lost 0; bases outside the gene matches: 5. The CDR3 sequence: CASSPGQGIAKNIQYF. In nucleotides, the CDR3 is TGCGCCAGCAGCCCCGGACAGGGAATAGCCAAAAACATTCAGTACTTC.

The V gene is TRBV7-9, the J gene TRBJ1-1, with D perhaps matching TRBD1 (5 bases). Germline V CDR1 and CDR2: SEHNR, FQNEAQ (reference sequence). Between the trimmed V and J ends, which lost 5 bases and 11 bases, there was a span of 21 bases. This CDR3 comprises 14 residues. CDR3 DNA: TGTGCCAGCAGCGCGGGACCGAATAGATGGGCGGCTTTCTTT. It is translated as CASSAGPNRWAAFF. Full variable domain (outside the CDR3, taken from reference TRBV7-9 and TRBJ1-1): DTGVSQNPRHKITKRGQNVTFRCDPISEHNRLYWYRQTLGQGPEFLTYFQNEAQLEKSRLLSDRFSAERPKGSFSTLEIQRTEQGDSAMYLCASSAGPNRWAAFFGQGTRLTVV.

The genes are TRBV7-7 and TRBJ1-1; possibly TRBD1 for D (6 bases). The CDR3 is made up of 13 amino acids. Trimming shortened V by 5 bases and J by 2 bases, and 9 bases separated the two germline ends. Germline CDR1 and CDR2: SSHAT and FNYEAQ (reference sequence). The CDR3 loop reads CASSLQGNTEAFF. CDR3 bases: TGTGCCAGCAGCCTACAGGGAAACACTGAAGCTTTCTTT.

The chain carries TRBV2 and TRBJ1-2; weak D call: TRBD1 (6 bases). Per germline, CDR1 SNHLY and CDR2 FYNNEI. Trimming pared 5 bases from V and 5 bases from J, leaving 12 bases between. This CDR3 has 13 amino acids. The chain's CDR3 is CASSFRQDYGYTF. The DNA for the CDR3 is TGTGCCAGCAGTTTCCGACAGGATTATGGCTACACCTTC.

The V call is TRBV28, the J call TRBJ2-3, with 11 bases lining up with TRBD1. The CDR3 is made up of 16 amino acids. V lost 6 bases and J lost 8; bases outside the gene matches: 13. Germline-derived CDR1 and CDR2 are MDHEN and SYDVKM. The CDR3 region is CASSSTGQGEPGTQYF. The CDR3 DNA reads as TGTGCCAGCAGCTCCACGGGACAGGGGGAGCCTGGTACGCAGTATTTT.

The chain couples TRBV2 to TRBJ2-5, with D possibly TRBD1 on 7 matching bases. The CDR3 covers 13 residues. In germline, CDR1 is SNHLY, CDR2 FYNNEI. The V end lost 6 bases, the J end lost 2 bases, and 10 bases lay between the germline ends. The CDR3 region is CASRRDRQETQYF. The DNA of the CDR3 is TGTGCCAGCAGGCGGGACAGACAAGAGACCCAGTACTTC.

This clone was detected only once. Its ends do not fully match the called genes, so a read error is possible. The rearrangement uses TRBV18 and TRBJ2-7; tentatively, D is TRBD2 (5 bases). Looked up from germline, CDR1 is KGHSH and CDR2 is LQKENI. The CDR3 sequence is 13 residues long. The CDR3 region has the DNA TGTGCCAGCTCACCAAGACCTGAGGGCGAGCAGTATTTC. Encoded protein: CASSPRPEGEQYF.